This T cell receptor beta chain was obtained from a study of blood T cell repertoires in COVID-19. Data came from immunoSEQ multiplex PCR; TCRdb stores just in-frame clones and leaves some out. Here the sample spans some 290,000 clones, around 83% being singletons. Germline V gene sequence: CDR1 SGHRS, CDR2 YFSETQ. V shed 6 bases, J shed 2 bases, and the junction held 8 bases outside the gene matches. The CDR3 runs 16 residues. The chain links TRBV5-1 to TRBJ1-1; 12 bases agree with TRBD1. This TCR was recovered from a man aged 18 to 30 with active or convalescent COVID-19. Sequencing was performed on peripheral blood. In DNA form, the CDR3 reads TGCGCCAGCAATTTCGGGACAGGGGGCTTCAACACTGAAGCTTTCTTT. As protein: CASNFGTGGFNTEAFF. The full variable domain, rest sourced from reference TRBV5-1 and TRBJ1-1, is KAGVTQTPRYLIKTRGQQVTLSCSPISGHRSVSWYQQTPGQGLQFLFEYFSETQRNKGNFPGRFSGRQFSNSRSEMNVSTLELGDSALYLCASNFGTGGFNTEAFFGQGTRLTVV.